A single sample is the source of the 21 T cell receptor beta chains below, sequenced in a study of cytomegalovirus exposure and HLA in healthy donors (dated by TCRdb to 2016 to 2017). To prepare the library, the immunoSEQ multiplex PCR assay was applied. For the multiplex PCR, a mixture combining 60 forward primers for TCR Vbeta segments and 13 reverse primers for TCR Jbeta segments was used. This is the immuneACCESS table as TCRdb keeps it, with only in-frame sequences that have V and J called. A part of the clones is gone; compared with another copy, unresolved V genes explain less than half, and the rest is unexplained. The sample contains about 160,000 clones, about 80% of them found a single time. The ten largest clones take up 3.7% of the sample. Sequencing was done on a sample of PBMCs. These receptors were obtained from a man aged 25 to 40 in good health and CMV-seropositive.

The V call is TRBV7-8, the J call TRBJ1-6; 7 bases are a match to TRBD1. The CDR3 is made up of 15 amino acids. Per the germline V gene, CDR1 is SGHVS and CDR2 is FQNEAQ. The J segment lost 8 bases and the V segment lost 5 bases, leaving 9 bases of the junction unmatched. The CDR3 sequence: CASSPSRQGDSPLHF. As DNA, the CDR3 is TGTGCCAGCAGCCCAAGCAGGCAGGGGGATTCACCCCTCCACTTT.

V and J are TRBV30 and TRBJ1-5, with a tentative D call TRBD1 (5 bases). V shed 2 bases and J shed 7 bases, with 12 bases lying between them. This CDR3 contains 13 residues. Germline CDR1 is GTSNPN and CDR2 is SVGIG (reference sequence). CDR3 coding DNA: TGTGCCTGGAGTTCCGGGGGGGGACAGCCCCAGCATTTT. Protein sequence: CAWSSGGGQPQHF.

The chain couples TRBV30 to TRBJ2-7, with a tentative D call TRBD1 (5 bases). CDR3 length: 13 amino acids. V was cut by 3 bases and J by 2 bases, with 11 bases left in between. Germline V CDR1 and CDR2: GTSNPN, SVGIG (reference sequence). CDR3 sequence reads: CAWRKDTAYEQYF. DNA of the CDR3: TGTGCCTGGAGAAAGGACACTGCCTACGAGCAGTACTTC.

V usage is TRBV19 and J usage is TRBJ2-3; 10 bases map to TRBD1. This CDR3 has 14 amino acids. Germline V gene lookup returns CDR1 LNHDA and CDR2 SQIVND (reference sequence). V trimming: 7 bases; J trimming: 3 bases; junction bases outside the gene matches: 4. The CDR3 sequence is CASNRQGATDTQYF. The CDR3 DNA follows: TGTGCCAGTAACAGACAGGGGGCAACAGATACGCAGTATTTT.

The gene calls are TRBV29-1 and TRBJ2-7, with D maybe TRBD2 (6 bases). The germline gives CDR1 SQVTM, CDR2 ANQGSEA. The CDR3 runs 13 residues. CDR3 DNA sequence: TGCAGTATCAACTGGGGGGAAAGCTACGAGCAGTACTTC. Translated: CSINWGESYEQYF.

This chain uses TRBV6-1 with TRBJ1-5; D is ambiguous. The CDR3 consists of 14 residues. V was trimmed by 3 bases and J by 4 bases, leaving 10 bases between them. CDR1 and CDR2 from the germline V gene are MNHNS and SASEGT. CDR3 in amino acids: CASSEWRLNQPQHF. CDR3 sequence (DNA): TGTGCCAGCAGTGAGTGGCGGTTAAATCAGCCCCAGCATTTT.

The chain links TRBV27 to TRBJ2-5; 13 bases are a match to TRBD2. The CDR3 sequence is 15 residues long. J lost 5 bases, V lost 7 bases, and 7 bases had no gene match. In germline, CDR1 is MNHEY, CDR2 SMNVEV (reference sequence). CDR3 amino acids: CASTRLAGGGETQYF. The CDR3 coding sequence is TGTGCCAGCACCAGACTAGCGGGGGGTGGGGAGACCCAGTACTTC.

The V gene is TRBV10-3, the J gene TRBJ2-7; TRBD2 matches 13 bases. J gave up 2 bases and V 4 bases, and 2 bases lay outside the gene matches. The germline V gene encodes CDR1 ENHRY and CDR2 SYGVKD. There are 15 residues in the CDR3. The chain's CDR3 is CAISGTSGGPYEQYF. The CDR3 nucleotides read TGTGCCATCAGTGGGACTAGCGGGGGCCCCTACGAGCAGTACTTC.

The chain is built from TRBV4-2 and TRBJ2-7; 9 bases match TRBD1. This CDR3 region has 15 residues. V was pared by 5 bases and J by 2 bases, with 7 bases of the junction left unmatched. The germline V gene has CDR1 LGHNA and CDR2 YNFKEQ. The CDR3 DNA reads TGTGCCAGCAGCACTCCGGGACAGGGTCCCTACGAGCAGTACTTC. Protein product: CASSTPGQGPYEQYF.

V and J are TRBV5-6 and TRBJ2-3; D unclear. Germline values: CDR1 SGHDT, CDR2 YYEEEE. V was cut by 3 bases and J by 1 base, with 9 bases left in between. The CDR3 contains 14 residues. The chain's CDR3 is CASSSGFGTDTQYF. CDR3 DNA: TGTGCCAGCAGCTCCGGGTTTGGCACAGATACGCAGTATTTT.

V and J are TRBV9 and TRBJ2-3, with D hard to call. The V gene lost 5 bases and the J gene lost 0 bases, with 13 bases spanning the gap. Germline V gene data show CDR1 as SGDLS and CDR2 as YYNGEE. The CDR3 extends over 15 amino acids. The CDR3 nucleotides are TGTGCCAGCAGGTTCGCGGCAGAGAGCACAGATACGCAGTATTTT. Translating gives CASRFAAESTDTQYF.

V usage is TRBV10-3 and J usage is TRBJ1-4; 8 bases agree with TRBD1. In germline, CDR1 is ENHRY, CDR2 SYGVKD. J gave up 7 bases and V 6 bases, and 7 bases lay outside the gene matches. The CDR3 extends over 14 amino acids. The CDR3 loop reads CAISLTGGGEKLFF. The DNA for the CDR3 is TGTGCCATCAGCCTAACAGGGGGTGGTGAAAAACTGTTTTTT.

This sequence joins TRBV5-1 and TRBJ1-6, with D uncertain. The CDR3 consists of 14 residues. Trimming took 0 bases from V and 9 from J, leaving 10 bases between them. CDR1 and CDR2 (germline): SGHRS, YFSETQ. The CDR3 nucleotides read TGCGCCAGCAGCTTGGGAGGAGTTGTTTCACCCCTCCACTTT. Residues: CASSLGGVVSPLHF.

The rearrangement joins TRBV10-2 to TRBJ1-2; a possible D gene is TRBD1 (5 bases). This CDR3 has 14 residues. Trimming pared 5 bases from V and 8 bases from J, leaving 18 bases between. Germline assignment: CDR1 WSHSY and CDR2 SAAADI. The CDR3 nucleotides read TGCGCCAGCAGTCCCGCGATGGGGCTGCGGGGCTACACCTTC. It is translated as CASSPAMGLRGYTF.

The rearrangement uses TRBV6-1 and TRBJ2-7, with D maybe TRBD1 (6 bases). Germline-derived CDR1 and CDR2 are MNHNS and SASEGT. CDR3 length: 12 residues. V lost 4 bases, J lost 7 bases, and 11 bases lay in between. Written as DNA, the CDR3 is TGTGCCAGCAGTGCTCTAGGGGGTGAGCAGTACTTC. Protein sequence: CASSALGGEQYF.

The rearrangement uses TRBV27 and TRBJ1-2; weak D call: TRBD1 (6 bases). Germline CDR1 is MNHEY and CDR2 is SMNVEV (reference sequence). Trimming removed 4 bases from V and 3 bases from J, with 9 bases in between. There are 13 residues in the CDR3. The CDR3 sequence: CASSYTGHYGYTF. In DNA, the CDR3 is TGTGCCAGCAGTTACACAGGGCACTATGGCTACACCTTC.

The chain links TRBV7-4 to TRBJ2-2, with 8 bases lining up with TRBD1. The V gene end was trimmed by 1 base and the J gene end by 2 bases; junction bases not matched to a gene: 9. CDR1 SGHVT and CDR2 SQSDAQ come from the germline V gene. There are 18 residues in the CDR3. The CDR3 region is CASSLGTDRGGNTGELFF. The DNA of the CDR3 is TGTGCCAGCAGCTTAGGGACAGACAGGGGAGGTAACACCGGGGAGCTGTTTTTT.

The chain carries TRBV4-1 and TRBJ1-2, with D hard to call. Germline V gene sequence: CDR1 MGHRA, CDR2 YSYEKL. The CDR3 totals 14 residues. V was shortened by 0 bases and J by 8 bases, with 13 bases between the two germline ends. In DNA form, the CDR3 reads TGCGCCAGCAGCCAAGATATTAAGCGGCGGGGCTACACCTTC. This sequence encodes CASSQDIKRRGYTF.

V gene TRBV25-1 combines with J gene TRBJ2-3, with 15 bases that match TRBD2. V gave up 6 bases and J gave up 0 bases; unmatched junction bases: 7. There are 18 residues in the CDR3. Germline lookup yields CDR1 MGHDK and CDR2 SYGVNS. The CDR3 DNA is TGTGCCAGCAGCGGGGGACTAGCGGGGGGTGCTAGCACAGATACGCAGTATTTT. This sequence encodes CASSGGLAGGASTDTQYF.

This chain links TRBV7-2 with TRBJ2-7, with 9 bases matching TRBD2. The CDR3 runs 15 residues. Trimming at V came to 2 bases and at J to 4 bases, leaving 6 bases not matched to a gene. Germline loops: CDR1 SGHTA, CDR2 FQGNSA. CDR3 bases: TGTGCCAGCAGCTTAAGGGCTAGCGGGACGTACGAGCAGTACTTC. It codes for CASSLRASGTYEQYF. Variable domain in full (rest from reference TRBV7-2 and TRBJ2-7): GAGVSQSPSNKVTEKGKDVELRCDPISGHTALYWYRQSLGQGLEFLIYFQGNSAPDKSGLPSDRFSAERTGGSVSTLTIQRTQQEDSAVYLCASSLRASGTYEQYFGPGTRLTVT.

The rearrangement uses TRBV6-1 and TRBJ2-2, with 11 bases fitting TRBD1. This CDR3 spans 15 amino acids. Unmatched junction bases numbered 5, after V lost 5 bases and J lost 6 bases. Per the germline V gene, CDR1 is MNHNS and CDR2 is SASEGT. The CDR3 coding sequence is TGTGCCAGCAGTCCGGGACAGGGGGGAGCCGGGGAGCTGTTTTTT. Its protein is CASSPGQGGAGELFF.